These T cell receptor beta chains were read from a single sample in a study of cytomegalovirus exposure and HLA in healthy donors. Only in-frame clones appear in the TCRdb table, and some are missing; sequencing was by immunoSEQ multiplex PCR. The sample records 150,000 to 200,000 clones, 84% being singletons. The sequencing input was PBMCs. These receptor sequences come from a girl aged 2-9 years in good health and CMV-seropositive. Both conserved end residues are part of each CDR3. The order of the fields is J gene, clone size, D gene, V gene, CDR3 protein, CDR3 DNA. The D gene is left open where the match is weak. Clone size is given for some rows only: seen once, a few or many times, or a class if the clone is expanded.

TRBJ2-7 | - | - | TRBV6-1 | CASSELGRSYEQYF | TGTGCCAGCAGTGAACTTGGCAGATCCTACGAGCAGTACTTC
TRBJ1-1 | - | TRBD1 | TRBV11-3 | CASSRQGNTEAFF | TGTGCCAGCAGCAGACAGGGGAACACTGAAGCTTTCTTT
TRBJ2-2 | - | - | TRBV30 | CAWSLLASTGELFF | TGTGCCTGGAGCTTACTAGCTTCAACCGGGGAGCTGTTTTTT
TRBJ1-2 | - | - | TRBV19 | CASQEGVNYGYTF | TGTGCCAGCCAAGAGGGGGTAAACTATGGCTACACCTTC
TRBJ1-1 | - | TRBD1 | TRBV19 | CASSKPGTGVGHTEAFF | TGTGCCAGTAGTAAACCCGGGACAGGGGTTGGGCACACTGAAGCTTTCTTT
TRBJ2-7 | - | - | TRBV5-1 | CASSLAPQQTEQYF | TGCGCCAGCAGCTTGGCACCCCAACAAACCGAGCAGTACTTC
TRBJ2-5 | - | - | TRBV7-6 | CASSLGGPETQYF | TGTGCCAGCAGCCTCGGGGGTCCGGAGACCCAGTACTTC
TRBJ1-1 | few | - | TRBV6-6 | CASSLMQDEAFF | TGTGCCAGCAGTCTGATGCAGGATGAAGCTTTCTTT
TRBJ2-7 | - | TRBD1 | TRBV25-1 | CAVESGRTGGFYEQYF | TGTGCCGTAGAGTCTGGAAGGACAGGGGGCTTCTACGAGCAGTACTTC
TRBJ2-5 | - | - | TRBV6-5 | CASSNTGRETQYF | TGTGCCAGCAGTAATACAGGGAGAGAGACCCAGTACTTC
TRBJ1-1 | - | - | TRBV2 | CASLGGLTEAFF | TGTGCCAGCCTGGGGGGGCTTACTGAAGCTTTCTTT
TRBJ1-1 | - | TRBD1 | TRBV12-5 | CASGFKTGEAEAFF | TGTGCTAGTGGTTTCAAGACAGGGGAGGCAGAAGCTTTCTTT
TRBJ2-7 | - | TRBD2 | TRBV11-2 | CASSLDWPGGLEQYF | TGTGCCAGCAGCTTAGATTGGCCGGGGGGACTAGAGCAGTACTTC
TRBJ1-1 | - | - | TRBV18 | CASSPTDRFFTEAFF | TGTGCCAGCTCACCGACCGACAGGTTCTTCACTGAAGCTTTCTTT